The subject of this entry is one T cell receptor (beta chain). Other DNA sequences in this sample translate to the same CDR3. The data were taken from a study of blood T cell repertoires in COVID-19. Study summary: In each case, the material was cDNA or gDNA derived from T cells, B-cell-depleted T cells, or PBMCs.

Only in-frame clones appear in the TCRdb table, and some are missing; sequencing was by immunoSEQ multiplex PCR. The data show a few hundred thousand clones, about 82% seen once. V was shortened by 1 base and J by 0 bases, with 5 bases between the two germline ends. The CDR3 consists of 14 residues. Germline CDR1 is SGHNT and CDR2 is YYREEE (reference sequence). The sample taken for sequencing was peripheral blood. The sequence was obtained from a man in his fifties or sixties with active or convalescent COVID-19. V usage is TRBV5-4 and J usage is TRBJ1-3; perhaps TRBD1 as D (5 bases). This chain's CDR3 is CASSLQGSGNTIYF. CDR3 sequence (DNA): TGTGCCAGCAGCTTGCAGGGCTCTGGAAACACCATATATTTT.